This TCR beta chain comes out of a study of blood T cell repertoires in COVID-19. Overall study: Some COVID-19 samples were acute and others convalescent; all came from the United States, Italy and Spain. From T cells, B-cell-depleted T cells, or PBMCs came the material, which was cDNA or gDNA.

This CDR3 is 17 amino acids long. Per the germline V gene, CDR1 is WNHNN and CDR2 is SYGVQD (reference sequence). The germline V and J ends were trimmed by 3 bases and 1 base, with 19 bases remaining between them. Living in 24 US areas, the participants were between 18 and 89 years of age. Original methodology: Quantification of nucleated cells was approximated via reference gene primer amplification. Generated by immunoSEQ multiplex PCR, the TCRdb table keeps only in-frame clones and is missing some. The DNA was the basis for D and trimming; V, J and clone size are from that table. This table holds 200,000 to 300,000 clones, 86% found once.

The receptor comes from a woman aged 40 to 55 with acute COVID-19. Sequencing was performed on PBMCs or T cells enriched from blood (not recorded which). The chain links TRBV10-1 to TRBJ2-7; possible D gene TRBD1, 6 bases. The CDR3 region is CASSDFPLAGVSYEQYF. In nucleotides, the CDR3 is TGCGCCAGCAGTGATTTCCCCCTGGCAGGGGTTTCCTACGAGCAGTACTTC.